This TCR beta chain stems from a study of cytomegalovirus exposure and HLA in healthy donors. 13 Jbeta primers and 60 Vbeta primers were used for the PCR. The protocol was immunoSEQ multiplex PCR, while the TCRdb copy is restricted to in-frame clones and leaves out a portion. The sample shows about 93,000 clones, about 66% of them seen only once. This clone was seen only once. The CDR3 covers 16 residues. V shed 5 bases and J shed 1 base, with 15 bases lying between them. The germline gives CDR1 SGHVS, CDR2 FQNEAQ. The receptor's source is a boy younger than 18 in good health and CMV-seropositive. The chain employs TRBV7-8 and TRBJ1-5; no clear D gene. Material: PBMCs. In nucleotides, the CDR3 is TGTGCCAGCAGCCCACAAATCACCACAAGCAATCAGCCCCAGCATTTT. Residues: CASSPQITTSNQPQHF.